Following are 18 T cell receptor beta chains from one sample sequenced in a study of blood T cell repertoires in COVID-19. Sequencing used immunoSEQ multiplex PCR; TCRdb keeps in-frame clones, though not all of them. The sample lists roughly 76,000 clones, around 80% occurring once. The material sequenced was peripheral blood. Every receptor here comes from a woman aged 65 to 85 with acute or convalescent COVID-19.

This clone was detected a few times. The chain recombines TRBV27 with TRBJ2-3, with 7 bases identical to TRBD2. Trimming cost V 8 bases and J 4 bases; bases outside gene matches: 15. Germline V CDR1 and CDR2: MNHEY, SMNVEV (reference sequence). CDR3 size: 16 residues. The CDR3 loop is CASRKVGGLKADTQYF. The CDR3 nucleotides read TGTGCCAGCCGGAAGGTGGGAGGGCTCAAGGCAGATACGCAGTATTTT.

The chain carries TRBV19 and TRBJ2-7; TRBD2 aligns across 7 bases. The CDR3 spans 16 residues. Germline V gene lookup returns CDR1 LNHDA and CDR2 SQIVND (reference sequence). V shed 4 bases and J 0 bases; nucleotides not matched to a gene: 9. In DNA form, the CDR3 reads TGTGCCAGTAGTAGTTTTCGGCGGGAGAACTCCTACGAGCAGTACTTC. This gives the protein CASSSFRRENSYEQYF.

The CDR3, as DNA: TGTGCCAGCAGCCAAGAACTGCTCCGGAGTGAGCAGTTCTTC. This translates into CASSQELLRSEQFF. The J gene is TRBJ2-1, the V gene TRBV3-1 (or the pseudogene TRBV3-2); D uncertain. V lost 0 bases and J lost 9, with 12 bases in between. This CDR3 is 14 amino acids long. The germline V gene has CDR1 LGHDT and CDR2 YNNKEL (reference sequence).

The chain is built from TRBV14 and TRBJ1-1; TRBD1 is a possible D gene (6 bases). Germline V gives CDR1 SGHDN, CDR2 FVKESK. V was pared by 8 bases and J by 0 bases, with 16 bases between. This CDR3 contains 15 residues. The CDR3 nucleotides read TGTGCCAGCCAAGAAGGGGGGGTCATGAACACTGAAGCTTTCTTT. Translating it yields CASQEGGVMNTEAFF.

This clone occurred a few times. The V and J genes are TRBV6-5 and TRBJ1-5, with 9 bases lining up with TRBD1. With 6 bases clipped from V and 4 bases from J, the junction kept 7 bases outside the gene matches. The CDR3 loop spans 15 amino acids. Germline V gene data show CDR1 as MNHEY and CDR2 as SVGAGI. This chain's CDR3 is CASSGQGTENQPQHF. The CDR3 region has the DNA TGTGCCAGCAGCGGACAGGGGACGGAGAATCAGCCCCAGCATTTT.

The chain employs TRBV27 and TRBJ2-1, with a weak D call TRBD1 (5 bases). V gave up 3 bases and J gave up 3 bases, with 6 bases separating them. The germline gives CDR1 MNHEY, CDR2 SMNVEV (reference sequence). CDR3 length: 13 residues. CDR3: CASSLGLYNEQFF. DNA for the CDR3: TGTGCCAGCAGTTTGGGGCTCTACAATGAGCAGTTCTTC.

The CDR3 DNA follows: TGTGCCAGCAGCTTGTATGAGACTCAAGGATATGGCTACACCTTC. The encoded protein is CASSLYETQGYGYTF. The chain joins TRBV5-6 to TRBJ1-2, with D hard to call. V lost 1 base and J 5 bases, leaving 15 bases between the germline ends. Germline CDR1 SGHDT, CDR2 YYEEEE. The CDR3 has 15 residues.

This clone was seen a handful of times. This chain joins TRBV29-1 and TRBJ1-1; D gene unclear. The germline V gene has CDR1 SQVTM and CDR2 ANQGSEA. CDR3 length: 12 amino acids. V was pared by 6 bases and J by 4 bases, with 12 bases between. Written as DNA, the CDR3 is TGCAGCGTCCGGGTCGGTTCCACTGAAGCTTTCTTT. As protein: CSVRVGSTEAFF.

For the CDR3, the DNA is TGTGCCAGCAGCCCTTCGACTAGTCCCGGGGAGCTGTTTTTT. Translated, it gives CASSPSTSPGELFF. This sequence joins TRBV3-1 (or the pseudogene TRBV3-2) and TRBJ2-2, with D perhaps TRBD2 (6 bases). Trimming took off 4 bases at V and 6 bases at J, with 12 bases between the two ends. Germline assignment: CDR1 LGHDT and CDR2 YNNKEL (reference sequence). This CDR3 spans 14 amino acids.

The gene calls are TRBV7-6 and TRBJ2-1, with TRBD1 as a possible D gene (5 bases). V lost 1 base to trimming and J lost 6 bases, with 16 bases between them. This CDR3 is 16 amino acids long. Germline V gene lookup returns CDR1 SGHVS and CDR2 FNYEAQ. CDR3 nucleotide sequence: TGTGCCAGCAGCTTAGTGGCCGGAAGGGGTGGCAATGAGCAGTTCTTC. It yields the protein CASSLVAGRGGNEQFF.

The rearrangement links TRBV20-1 to TRBJ1-2, with D perhaps TRBD1 (5 bases). The CDR3 sequence is 13 residues long. Germline V CDR1 and CDR2: DFQATT, SNEGSKA (reference sequence). Trimming took 3 bases from V and 0 from J, leaving 8 bases between them. The DNA for the CDR3 is TGCAGTGCTAGTCCGGGGGCTAACTATGGCTACACCTTC. Encoded protein: CSASPGANYGYTF.

The chain joins TRBV5-8 to TRBJ2-3, with 14 bases aligning to TRBD2. The CDR3 consists of 18 residues. Per the germline V gene, CDR1 is SGHTS and CDR2 is YDEGEE. V trimming: 3 bases; J trimming: 1 base; junction bases outside the gene matches: 7. CDR3: CASSSGLAGAGGTDTQYF. CDR3 coding DNA: TGTGCCAGCAGCTCGGGACTAGCGGGAGCAGGGGGCACAGATACGCAGTATTTT.

The V call is TRBV5-1, the J call TRBJ2-7, with 11 bases that match TRBD1. Trimming at V came to 4 bases and at J to 2 bases, leaving 14 bases not matched to a gene. Germline V gives CDR1 SGHRS, CDR2 YFSETQ. This CDR3 contains 18 residues. CDR3 protein: CASSRAPGQGGPTYEQYF. The CDR3 DNA follows: TGCGCCAGCAGCAGAGCCCCGGGACAGGGGGGCCCCACCTACGAGCAGTACTTC.

This clone was counted a few times. This chain connects TRBV19 to TRBJ1-5, with 8 bases fitting TRBD1. With 3 bases clipped from V and 1 base from J, the junction kept 17 bases outside the gene matches. The germline V gene encodes CDR1 LNHDA and CDR2 SQIVND (reference sequence). The CDR3 consists of 20 residues. The DNA of the CDR3 is TGTGCCAGTAGTATGGTTCGAGCCAGGGGGCTCCTTAAGAGCAATCAGCCCCAGCATTTT. The encoded protein is CASSMVRARGLLKSNQPQHF.

V is TRBV28 and J is TRBJ2-1; 13 positions agree with TRBD2. There are 16 residues in the CDR3. The V segment lost 4 bases and the J segment 10 bases; nucleotides outside the gene matches: 10. Germline V gene lookup returns CDR1 MDHEN and CDR2 SYDVKM. The CDR3 spells CASSSSTSGRFGEQFF. The CDR3, as DNA: TGTGCCAGCAGTTCCTCGACTAGCGGGAGGTTTGGGGAGCAGTTCTTC.

This clone was counted at least ten times. J is TRBJ2-7 and V is TRBV4-1; no definite D call. Germline CDR1 and CDR2: MGHRA and YSYEKL. Trimming stripped 1 base from V and 6 bases from J, with 10 bases between. This CDR3 is 13 amino acids long. CDR3 sequence reads: CASSQVGSSEQYF. The CDR3 DNA sequence: TGCGCCAGCAGCCAAGTGGGCAGTTCCGAGCAGTACTTC.

V and J are TRBV11-3 and TRBJ2-1, with 7 bases identical to TRBD2. V shed 5 bases, J shed 0 bases, and the junction held 7 bases outside the gene matches. The germline CDR1 and CDR2 sequences are SGHNT and YENEEA. The CDR3 length is 16 residues. The CDR3 protein is CASSPGGTRSYNEQFF. The CDR3 region has the DNA TGTGCCAGCAGCCCCGGGGGGACTCGCTCCTACAATGAGCAGTTCTTC.

The rearrangement uses TRBV29-1 and TRBJ1-4; no clear D gene. Germline V lookup: CDR1 SQVTM, CDR2 ANQGSEA. V lost 4 bases and J 6 bases, leaving 12 bases between the germline ends. The CDR3 is made up of 13 amino acids. The CDR3 protein is CSVAPVGYEKLFF. CDR3 coding DNA: TGCAGCGTTGCCCCGGTCGGTTATGAAAAACTGTTTTTT.